This T cell receptor (beta chain) was recovered during a study of blood T cell repertoires in COVID-19 (dated by TCRdb to 2020 to 2021). Background for the entire study: The collaborator samples originated in the United States, Italy and Spain and spanned the acute and convalescent phases of COVID-19. The prospective study material was composed of cDNA or gDNA derived from T cells, B-cell-depleted T cells, or PBMCs. Deeply sampled blood TCRbeta repertoires from subjects exposed to, actively infected with, or recovered from COVID-19 were included in the dataset. The repertoires were released in a freely available public database intended as a resource for research on the immune response to SARS-CoV-2. Samples were obtained from the ongoing ImmuneRACE study (first 160 participants) and from 1,000 to 1,500 subjects provided by 6 global collaborators. Sample metadata almost always included a de-identified subject ID, COVID-19 status, age in years and sex. HLA class I and class II types, where available, came from metadata supplied by the sample provider rather than from assay-based typing.

TCRbeta CDR3 regions were amplified from genomic DNA by means of the immunoSEQ Assay, a bias-controlled multiplex PCR. Regarding the original processing steps: Within the assay, amplification of reference gene primers was used to estimate how many nucleated cells each sample contained. Sequence reads were collapsed and filtered to measure the absolute abundance of every unique TCRbeta CDR3 rearrangement. For each sample, productive Simpson clonality was calculated as the square root of Simpson's diversity index over productive rearrangements. TCRdb limited this immuneACCESS table to in-frame rearrangements with V and J called. A share of clones is missing; checked studies link under half to unresolved V genes, and the rest is unexplained. V and J calls and clone size are given by that table; D and trimming were obtained from the DNA. Here the sample has just over 300,000 clones; under 90% occur a single time. Clones ranked in the top ten supply 1.8% of the sample.

V is cut by 6 bases and J by 2 bases, and the space between the germline ends is 16 bases. From a lookup of the germline V gene, CDR1 and CDR2 are SNHLY and FYNNEI. Its CDR3 holds 15 amino acids, cysteine through phenylalanine. Just the 45-base CDR3 DNA is kept, in frame starting at base 1. In the case of this clone: What this receptor recognizes is not known. Base-call qualities are not available, and no considerably larger clone is one nucleotide away.

In Seattle, one collaborating source enrolled patients while the infection was active and tracked those patients longitudinally over the course of disease. Each collaborating institution followed its own protocols to collect whole blood in K2EDTA tubes. For TCRbeta analysis, collaborator samples were shipped as frozen whole blood, as isolated PBMCs, or as DNA extracted from either sample type. Results and caveats for the whole study, not just this receptor: How much clinical and demographic metadata was included differed by source and by participant, and the metadata was provided uncurated.

Sequencing was done on a sample of peripheral blood. The sequence came from a woman aged 25 to 39 with COVID-19, enrolled during active disease. This chain is built from TRBV2 and TRBJ1-2, and perhaps TRBD1 as D gene, on 5 matching bases. The nucleotide sequence is TGTGCCAGCAGAGTCCGGTATAGGGGAAACTATGGCTACACCTTC. Its translation reads: CASRVRYRGNYGYTF. With the rest looked up from the reference TRBV2 and TRBJ1-2 genes rather than sequenced, the full variable domain is EPEVTQTPSHQVTQMGQEVILRCVPISNHLYFYWYRQILGQKVEFLVSFYNNEISEKSEIFDDQFSVERPDGSNFTLKIRSTKLEDSAMYFCASRVRYRGNYGYTFGSGTRLTVV.